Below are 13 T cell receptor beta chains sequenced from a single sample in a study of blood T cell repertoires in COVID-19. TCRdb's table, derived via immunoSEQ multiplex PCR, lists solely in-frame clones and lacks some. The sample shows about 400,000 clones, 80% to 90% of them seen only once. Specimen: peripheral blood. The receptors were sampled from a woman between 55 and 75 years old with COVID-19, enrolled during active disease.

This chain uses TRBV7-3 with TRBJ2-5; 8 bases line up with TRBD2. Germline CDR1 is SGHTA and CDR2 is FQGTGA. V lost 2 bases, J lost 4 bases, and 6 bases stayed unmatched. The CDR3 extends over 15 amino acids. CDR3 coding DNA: TGTGCCAGCAGCTTAGCAGCGGGGGATAGAGAGACCCAGTACTTC. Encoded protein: CASSLAAGDRETQYF. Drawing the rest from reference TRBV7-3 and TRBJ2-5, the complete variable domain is GAGVSQTPSNKVTEKGKYVELRCDPISGHTALYWYRQSLGQGPEFLIYFQGTGAADDSGLPNDRFFAVRPEGSVSTLKIQRTERGDSAVYLCASSLAAGDRETQYFGPGTRLLVL.

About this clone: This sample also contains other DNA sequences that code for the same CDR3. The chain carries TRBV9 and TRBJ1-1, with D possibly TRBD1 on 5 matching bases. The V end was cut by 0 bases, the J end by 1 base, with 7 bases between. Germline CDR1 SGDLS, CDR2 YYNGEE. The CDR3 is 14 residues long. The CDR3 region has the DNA TGTGCCAGCAGCGTAGACGGGGGGAACACTGAAGCTTTCTTT. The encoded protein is CASSVDGGNTEAFF.

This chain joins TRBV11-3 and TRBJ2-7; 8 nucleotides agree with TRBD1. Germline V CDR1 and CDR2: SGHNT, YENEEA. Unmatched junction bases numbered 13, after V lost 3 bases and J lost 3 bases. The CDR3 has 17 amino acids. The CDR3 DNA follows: TGTGCCAGCAGCTTTATTACGGGGACAGGTAAATACTACGAGCAGTACTTC. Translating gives CASSFITGTGKYYEQYF.

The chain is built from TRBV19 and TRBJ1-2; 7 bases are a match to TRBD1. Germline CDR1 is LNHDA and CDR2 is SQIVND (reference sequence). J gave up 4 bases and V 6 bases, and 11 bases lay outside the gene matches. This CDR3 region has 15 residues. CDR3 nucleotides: TGTGCCAGTAGCTTTCGAGGGGGCCAGGGCTATGGCTACACCTTC. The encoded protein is CASSFRGGQGYGYTF.

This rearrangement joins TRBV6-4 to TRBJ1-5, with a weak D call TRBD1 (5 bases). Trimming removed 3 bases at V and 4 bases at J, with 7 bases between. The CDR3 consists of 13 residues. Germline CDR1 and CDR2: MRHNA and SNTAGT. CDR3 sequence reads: CASSEGVNQPQHF. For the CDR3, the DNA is TGTGCCAGCAGTGAAGGGGTAAATCAGCCCCAGCATTTT.

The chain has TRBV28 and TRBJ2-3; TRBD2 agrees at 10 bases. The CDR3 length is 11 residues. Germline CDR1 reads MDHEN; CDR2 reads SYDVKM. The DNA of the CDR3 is TGTCAAACTAGCGGGGTGAATACGCAGTATTTT. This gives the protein CQTSGVNTQYF.

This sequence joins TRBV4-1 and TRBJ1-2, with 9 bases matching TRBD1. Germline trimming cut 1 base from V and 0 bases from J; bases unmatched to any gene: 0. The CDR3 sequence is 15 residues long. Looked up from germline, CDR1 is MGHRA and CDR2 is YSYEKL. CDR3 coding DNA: TGCGCCAGCAGCCAAGGGACAGGGGCTAACTATGGCTACACCTTC. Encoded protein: CASSQGTGANYGYTF.

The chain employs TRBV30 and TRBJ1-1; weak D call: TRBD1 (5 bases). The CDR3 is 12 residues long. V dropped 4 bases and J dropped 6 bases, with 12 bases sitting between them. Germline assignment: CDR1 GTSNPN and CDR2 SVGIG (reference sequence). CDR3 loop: CAWTAWGAEAFF. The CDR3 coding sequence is TGTGCCTGGACCGCCTGGGGCGCTGAAGCTTTCTTT.

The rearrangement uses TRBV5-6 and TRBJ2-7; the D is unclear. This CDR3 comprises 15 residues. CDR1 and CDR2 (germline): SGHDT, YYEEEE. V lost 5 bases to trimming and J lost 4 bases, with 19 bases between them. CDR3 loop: CASRSRGSGRYEQYF. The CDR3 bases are TGTGCCAGCAGATCACGTGGTTCGGGTAGATACGAGCAGTACTTC.

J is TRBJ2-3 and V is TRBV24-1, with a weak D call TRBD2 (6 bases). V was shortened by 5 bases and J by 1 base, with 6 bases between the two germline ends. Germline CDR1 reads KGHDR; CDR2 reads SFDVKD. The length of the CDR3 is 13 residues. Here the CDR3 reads CATSAGGTDTQYF. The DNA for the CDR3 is TGTGCCACCAGTGCGGGGGGCACAGATACGCAGTATTTT.

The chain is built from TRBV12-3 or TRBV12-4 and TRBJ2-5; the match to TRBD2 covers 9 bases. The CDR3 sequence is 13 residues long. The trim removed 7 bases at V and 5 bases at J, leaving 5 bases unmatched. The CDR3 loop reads CASNSGGSETQYF. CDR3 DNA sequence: TGTGCCAGCAACAGCGGGGGGAGCGAGACCCAGTACTTC.

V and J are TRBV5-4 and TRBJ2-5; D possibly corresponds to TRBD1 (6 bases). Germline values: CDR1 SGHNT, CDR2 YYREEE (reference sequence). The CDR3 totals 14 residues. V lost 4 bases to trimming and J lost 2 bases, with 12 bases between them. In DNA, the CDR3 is TGTGCCAGCAGCAGCAACAGGGCACAAGAGACCCAGTACTTC. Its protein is CASSSNRAQETQYF.

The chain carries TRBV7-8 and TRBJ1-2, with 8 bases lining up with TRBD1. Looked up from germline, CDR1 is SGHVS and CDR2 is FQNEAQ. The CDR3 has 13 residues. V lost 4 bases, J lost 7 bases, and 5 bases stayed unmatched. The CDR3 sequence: CASSSTGAGGYTF. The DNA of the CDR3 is TGTGCCAGCAGCTCGACAGGGGCCGGTGGCTACACCTTC. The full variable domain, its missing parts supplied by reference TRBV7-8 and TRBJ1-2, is GAGVSQSPRYKVAKRGQDVALRCDPISGHVSLFWYQQALGQGPEFLTYFQNEAQLDKSGLPSDRFFAERPEGSVSTLKIQRTQQEDSAVYLCASSSTGAGGYTFGSGTRLTVV.